This entry lists 17 T cell receptor beta chains sequenced from one sample in a study of OX40 agonist ivuxolimab in advanced cancers. Using immunoSEQ multiplex PCR, the repertoire was profiled, and TCRdb retains in-frame clones only, with some absent. The sample lists roughly 51,000 clones; over 75% were seen once. The sequences come from CD4+ or CD8+ T cells sorted from blood, collected in a trial of the OX40 agonist ivuxolimab. Source of these receptors: an adult with an advanced solid tumor such as melanoma, head and neck, liver or kidney cancer.

On this clone: This specimen includes other DNA sequences encoding the same CDR3. The chain links TRBV5-1 to TRBJ2-3; 11 bases map to TRBD2. The CDR3 is 17 amino acids. Germline V lookup: CDR1 SGHRS, CDR2 YFSETQ. V was clipped by 0 bases and J by 2 bases; unmatched bases: 5. CDR3 in amino acids: CASSLGLAGGSTDTQYF. In DNA form, the CDR3 reads TGCGCCAGCAGCTTGGGGCTAGCGGGGGGATCCACAGATACGCAGTATTTT. The complete variable domain, with remaining parts taken from reference TRBV5-1 and TRBJ2-3, reads KAGVTQTPRYLIKTRGQQVTLSCSPISGHRSVSWYQQTPGQGLQFLFEYFSETQRNKGNFPGRFSGRQFSNSRSEMNVSTLELGDSALYLCASSLGLAGGSTDTQYFGPGTRLTVL.

This chain's CDR3 is CASSPSGATQYF. CDR3 sequence (DNA): TGTGCCAGCAGCCCTTCGGGAGCGACCCAGTACTTC. The V gene is TRBV6-1, the J gene TRBJ2-5, with D tentatively TRBD2 (6 bases). Trimming stripped 6 bases from V and 7 bases from J, with 12 bases between. Germline V gene lookup returns CDR1 MNHNS and CDR2 SASEGT. The CDR3 consists of 12 residues.

The V call is TRBV11-2, the J call TRBJ1-6; TRBD1 matches at 7 bases. The CDR3 has 17 residues. Germline CDR1 SGHAT, CDR2 FQNNGV. With 3 bases clipped from V and 2 bases from J, the junction kept 7 bases outside the gene matches. CDR3 nucleotides: TGTGCCAGCAGCTTGAGAACAGGGGACCCCTATAATTCACCCCTCCACTTT. Protein sequence: CASSLRTGDPYNSPLHF.

The CDR3 nucleotides are TGCGCCAGCAGCCAAGCAGGGGAATCCTACGAGCAGTACTTC. This encodes CASSQAGESYEQYF. The gene calls are TRBV4-3 and TRBJ2-7; D possibly corresponds to TRBD1 (6 bases). Trimming cost V 1 base and J 1 base, with 8 bases left between them. This CDR3 contains 14 residues. Germline lookup yields CDR1 LGHNA and CDR2 YSLEER.

The V call is TRBV15, the J call TRBJ2-7; D perhaps matches TRBD2 (6 bases). This CDR3 spans 15 amino acids. Trimming stripped 5 bases from V and 0 bases from J, with 14 bases between. From germline, CDR1 is LNHNV and CDR2 YYDKDF (reference sequence). The chain's CDR3 is CATSGGYEVSYEQYF. CDR3 bases: TGTGCCACCAGCGGGGGGTATGAGGTCTCCTACGAGCAGTACTTC.

V gene TRBV7-3 combines with J gene TRBJ1-1; tentatively, D is TRBD1 (6 bases). This CDR3 region has 15 residues. V lost 5 bases, J lost 0 bases, and 13 bases lay in between. Germline V gene data show CDR1 as SGHTA and CDR2 as FQGTGA. The CDR3 loop reads CASSPSGALNTEAFF. Written as DNA, the CDR3 is TGTGCCAGCAGCCCCTCGGGGGCCCTGAACACTGAAGCTTTCTTT.

This clone appeared a single time. The rearrangement joins TRBV27 to TRBJ2-1; TRBD2 might be the D (6 bases). This CDR3 is built from 13 residues. The V gene lost 2 bases and the J gene lost 4 bases, with 6 bases spanning the gap. Germline V gene sequence: CDR1 MNHEY, CDR2 SMNVEV (reference sequence). The CDR3 sequence: CASSLLAYNEQFF. CDR3 coding DNA: TGTGCCAGCAGTTTACTAGCGTACAATGAGCAGTTCTTC.

This sequence joins TRBV11-2 and TRBJ1-1, with D tentatively TRBD1 (6 bases). The ends were cut back, 3 bases at V and 3 bases at J, with 20 bases in the middle. The CDR3 is 17 amino acids. Germline CDR1 reads SGHAT; CDR2 reads FQNNGV. The CDR3: CASSFPLTGTLDTEAFF. CDR3 in DNA: TGTGCCAGCAGCTTTCCTTTAACCGGGACATTAGACACTGAAGCTTTCTTT.

This clone turned up a few times. V gene TRBV7-9 combines with J gene TRBJ2-7; D unclear. The CDR3 totals 13 residues. The V gene's germline CDR1 is SEHNR and CDR2 FQNEAQ (reference sequence). Trimming removed 5 bases at V and 3 bases at J, with 11 bases between. This CDR3 reads CASSLGLGYEQYF. CDR3 DNA sequence: TGTGCCAGCAGCCTAGGCCTCGGCTACGAGCAGTACTTC. The whole variable domain, remainder taken from reference TRBV7-9 and TRBJ2-7, is DTGVSQNPRHKITKRGQNVTFRCDPISEHNRLYWYRQTLGQGPEFLTYFQNEAQLEKSRLLSDRFSAERPKGSFSTLEIQRTEQGDSAMYLCASSLGLGYEQYFGPGTRLTVT.

This chain connects TRBV9 to TRBJ1-4; the match to TRBD1 covers 7 bases. V lost 0 bases and J lost 3; bases outside the gene matches: 2. This CDR3 contains 15 residues. Germline CDR1 and CDR2: SGDLS and YYNGEE. Written as DNA, the CDR3 is TGTGCCAGCAGCGTAGAGGGGGCCCCTAATGAAAAACTGTTTTTT. Its translation is CASSVEGAPNEKLFF.

This clone was recorded once. Other DNA sequences within the sample encode an identical CDR3. The chain has TRBV6-5 and TRBJ2-2; no firm D call. The CDR3 length is 14 residues. Germline V gene data show CDR1 as MNHEY and CDR2 as SVGAGI. Trimming removed 0 bases at V and 1 base at J, with 3 bases between. CDR3 amino acids: CASSYSGNTGELFF. The CDR3 DNA follows: TGTGCCAGCAGTTACTCTGGGAACACCGGGGAGCTGTTTTTT.

The chain links TRBV5-6 to TRBJ1-5, with TRBD1 as a possible D gene (5 bases). V lost 0 bases, J lost 4 bases, and 17 bases lay in between. Germline values: CDR1 SGHDT, CDR2 YYEEEE. The CDR3 runs 17 residues. The chain's CDR3 is CASSLGGPYFVNQPQHF. The CDR3 DNA follows: TGTGCCAGCAGCTTGGGGGGCCCTTACTTTGTTAATCAGCCCCAGCATTTT.

The chain is built from TRBV2 and TRBJ2-7, with D possibly being TRBD1 (5 bases). Germline CDR1 SNHLY, CDR2 FYNNEI. V shed 10 bases and J shed 1 base, with 11 bases lying between them. The CDR3 is 12 residues long. CDR3 nucleotides: TGTGCCACTGAGACAGTTTCCTACGAGCAGTACTTC. This codes for CATETVSYEQYF. Full variable domain (rest looked up from reference TRBV2 and TRBJ2-7): EPEVTQTPSHQVTQMGQEVILRCVPISNHLYFYWYRQILGQKVEFLVSFYNNEISEKSEIFDDQFSVERPDGSNFTLKIRSTKLEDSAMYFCATETVSYEQYFGPGTRLTVT.

The rearrangement joins TRBV19 to TRBJ2-7; TRBD2 aligns across 7 bases. Unmatched junction bases numbered 11, after V lost 9 bases and J lost 0 bases. The CDR3 length is 15 residues. Germline V gene sequence: CDR1 LNHDA, CDR2 SQIVND (reference sequence). The CDR3 reads CASRYEGGSSYEQYF. The CDR3 DNA is TGTGCCAGCCGTTATGAGGGCGGGAGCTCCTACGAGCAGTACTTC.

This clone was seen only once. The CDR3 DNA reads TGTGCCAGCAGTCTGACTAGCGGGAGGGTTGGCGAGCAGTACTTC. The encoded protein is CASSLTSGRVGEQYF. The V call is TRBV27, the J call TRBJ2-7; TRBD2 agrees at 14 bases. The CDR3 is 15 residues long. V lost 5 bases and J lost 6; bases outside the gene matches: 6. Germline assignment: CDR1 MNHEY and CDR2 SMNVEV (reference sequence).

The chain combines TRBV5-4 with TRBJ1-2; 7 nucleotides match TRBD1. With V trimmed by 5 bases and J by 5 bases, 9 bases remained unmatched. CDR3 size: 14 residues. Germline V gene sequence: CDR1 SGHNT, CDR2 YYREEE (reference sequence). The CDR3 region has the DNA TGTGCCAGCAGTATCGGGGACAGAGGATATGGCTACACCTTC. It encodes CASSIGDRGYGYTF.

This clone is labeled medium-sized. This CDR3 is CASSPEKAFF. The CDR3 DNA is TGTGCCAGCAGCCCTGAAAAAGCTTTCTTT. The chain recombines TRBV7-6 with TRBJ1-1; D is undetermined. The V end lost 5 bases, the J end lost 9 bases, and 7 bases lay between the germline ends. The CDR3 sequence is 10 residues long. Looked up from germline, CDR1 is SGHVS and CDR2 is FNYEAQ.